This TCR beta chain is drawn from a study of beta chain features in type 1 diabetes (dated by TCRdb to about 2018). About the full investigation: No differences in mean age, gender distribution, total cell number or subset yield were found between patients and healthy donors. A total of some 100,000,000 sorted cells were examined across all samples, and a strong correlation was observed between cell number per subset and RNA yield. In the study, TCRB repertoires of sorted circulating CD4+ T cell subsets from recently diagnosed type 1 diabetes patients were compared with those of matched healthy donors. Regulatory and stem cell-like memory subsets were obtained from only 8 patients and roughly eight healthy donors, while naive and central memory subsets were obtained from all 30 or so donors. Overall results and qualifications from the work: Sequencing cDNA rather than genomic DNA could over-represent highly expressing activated cells, although activation and CD3 levels did not differ between groups. Type 1 diabetes patients showed a moderate but significant shortening of TCRB CDR3 length in all four CD4+ subsets. Because small numbers of individuals were included in the HLA sub-analyses, any influence of HLA type on TCRB rearrangement was left unresolved. Patients with type 1 diabetes made fewer insertions and deleted more nucleotides at VDJ recombination sites, implying thymic rearrangement abnormalities. Shorter templates might be favored by PCR, yet because patient and control samples were amplified and corrected together, any such skew would affect both groups equally. Naive, central memory and regulatory TCRB repertoires appeared to be more similar among patients than among healthy donors.

Each donor gave one peripheral blood draw, averaging roughly 120 mL, which was collected into heparinised tubes. A BD FACSAria II and a panel including CD45RO, CCR7, CD25, CD127, CD95 and CD27 were used to sort naive, central memory, regulatory and stem cell-like memory CD4+ T cells. All sorted populations exceeded 98% purity. PBMCs were separated immediately by Lymphoprep density gradient centrifugation and were stained directly, without being cultured. To minimize batch effects, samples were stained and sorted in pairs, one healthy donor with one patient per experiment. Reading from cysteine to phenylalanine, the CDR3 counts 17 amino acids. Only the CDR3 part of the read is kept: 51 bases, read in frame from the first base. The germline V gene sets CDR1 to SGHTA and CDR2 to FQGNSA. The V and J ends are trimmed by 5 bases and 4 bases, leaving 20 bases between them. The High Capacity cDNA Reverse Transcription Kit was used to reverse transcribe all of the isolated RNA, meaning that expressed TCRB transcripts were what got sequenced. Survey-depth immunoSEQ sequencing was performed on stem cell-like memory T cell samples, with an average of about 1 million total reads per sample. Sorted cells were lysed in RLT buffer, and RNA was extracted using DNase-treated RNeasy Micro or Mini kits according to cell number. To prevent cross-contamination, every cell subset was processed on its own, while patient and healthy donor samples were processed together. TCRB sequences were amplified from cDNA with the immunoSEQ multiplex PCR, producing 87-bp fragments spanning the CDR3 region. The amplicons were sequenced using the Illumina HiSeq platform. The paper's data handling went like this. PCR bias was computationally corrected using synthetic template baselines, reads within Hamming distance 2 were collapsed, and singletons that could not be merged were discarded. By aligning reads against IMGT, V, D and J genes, CDR3 length, and insertions or deletions at six rearrangement sites were assigned. Within each subset, clonotype counts were normalized to the number of sorted cells before true diversity and Gini coefficients were calculated with the tcR R package. Repertoire sharing was quantified using the overlap coefficient calculated on TCRB nucleotide sequences. TCRdb holds this immuneACCESS table with in-frame rearrangements only. Some clones are missing; in checked studies, unresolved V genes explain under half, and the rest has no known cause. V and J calls and clone size are those listed in that table; D and trimming were worked out from the DNA. This sample comprises approximately 15,000 clones, approximately 79% of them detected only once. The leading ten clones occupy more than 0.25% of the sample.

In its sample, this clone was seen once. The antigen it recognizes is unknown. The input lacks base qualities; no much larger clone sits a single base away. The origin of this receptor is a woman between 18 and 29 years old with type 1 diabetes. The specimen was stem cell memory CD4+ T cells from blood. The cell subset or site label on this specimen signifies: stem cell-like memory CD4+ T cells. The receptor chain draws on TRBV7-2 and TRBJ2-2; the D region possibly corresponds to TRBD2 (6 bases align). The DNA sequence follows: TGTGCCAGCAGCCCCGTTGGGGACTTGCTACTCACCGGGGAGCTGTTTTTT. It translates to CASSPVGDLLLTGELFF.